These 20 T cell receptor beta chains share one sample of origin, sequenced in a study of cytomegalovirus exposure and HLA in healthy donors. The PCR had 60 Vbeta and 13 Jbeta primers. Profiling relied on immunoSEQ multiplex PCR, and the TCRdb table lists in-frame clones only, not all of them. The sample contains approximately 170,000 clones, 70% of which appear only once. Sequenced material: PBMCs. These receptors originate from a young man in good health and CMV-seropositive.

This rearrangement joins TRBV5-6 to TRBJ1-1; TRBD1 is a possible D gene (5 bases). The ends were cut back, 5 bases at V and 11 bases at J, with 19 bases in the middle. Per germline, CDR1 SGHDT and CDR2 YYEEEE. The CDR3 sequence is 13 residues long. The CDR3 reads CASRPLEGRIAFF. In DNA, the CDR3 is TGTGCCAGCAGACCTTTAGAGGGGAGGATCGCTTTCTTT. Drawing the rest from reference TRBV5-6 and TRBJ1-1, the complete variable domain is DAGVTQSPTHLIKTRGQQVTLRCSPKSGHDTVSWYQQALGQGPQFIFQYYEEEERQRGNFPDRFSGHQFPNYSSELNVNALLLGDSALYLCASRPLEGRIAFFGQGTRLTVV.

The V call is TRBV2, the J call TRBJ2-7; 8 bases agree with TRBD2. Germline trimming cut 4 bases from V and 1 base from J; bases unmatched to any gene: 9. CDR1 is SNHLY and CDR2 is FYNNEI in the germline V gene. The CDR3 totals 16 residues. CDR3 sequence: CASSVPGTSWSYEQYV. The CDR3 DNA follows: TGTGCCAGCAGTGTTCCCGGGACTAGTTGGTCCTACGAGCAGTACGTC.

This chain uses TRBV15 with TRBJ1-5, with D hard to call. V dropped 1 base and J dropped 1 base, with 8 bases sitting between them. The CDR3 is 15 amino acids. Germline V lookup: CDR1 LNHNV, CDR2 YYDKDF (reference sequence). CDR3 in amino acids: CATSRVKFSNQPQHF. The CDR3 DNA is TGTGCCACCAGCAGAGTAAAATTCAGCAATCAGCCCCAGCATTTT.

This rearrangement joins TRBV5-1 to TRBJ1-1; no definite D call. V was pared by 4 bases and J by 5 bases, with 18 bases between. Germline V gives CDR1 SGHRS, CDR2 YFSETQ. The CDR3 spans 15 residues. CDR3 sequence (DNA): TGCGCCAGCAGCCCTACAGTCGCCCTTGGGACTGAAGCTTTCTTT. It translates to CASSPTVALGTEAFF.

The chain carries TRBV11-2 and TRBJ1-3; weak D call: TRBD1 (5 bases). This CDR3 region has 14 residues. Germline CDR1 is SGHAT and CDR2 is FQNNGV. V shed 3 bases and J shed 8 bases, with 14 bases lying between them. The CDR3 reads CASSFYGGRDTIYF. The CDR3 DNA follows: TGTGCCAGCAGCTTCTACGGGGGAAGAGACACCATATATTTT.

The V and J genes are TRBV9 and TRBJ2-1, with 9 bases matching TRBD2. V was clipped by 3 bases and J by 5 bases; unmatched bases: 3. Germline CDR1 and CDR2: SGDLS and YYNGEE. The CDR3 loop spans 14 amino acids. The CDR3 sequence is CASSGGTSHNEQFF. CDR3 sequence (DNA): TGTGCCAGCAGCGGAGGGACTAGCCACAATGAGCAGTTCTTC.

The chain joins TRBV19 to TRBJ1-2, with 8 bases fitting TRBD1. Trimming cost V 3 bases and J 8 bases; bases outside gene matches: 5. This CDR3 region has 13 residues. Germline CDR1 is LNHDA and CDR2 is SQIVND (reference sequence). The CDR3 reads CASSIHRGAGYTF. CDR3 DNA sequence: TGTGCCAGTAGTATTCACAGGGGGGCCGGCTACACCTTC.

V gene TRBV6-1 combines with J gene TRBJ2-3; TRBD1 matches at 7 bases. From germline, CDR1 is MNHNS and CDR2 SASEGT. The CDR3 totals 14 residues. The V gene end was trimmed by 1 base and the J gene end by 7 bases; junction bases not matched to a gene: 5. CDR3 loop: CASSEGGGENTQYF. As DNA, the CDR3 is TGTGCCAGCAGTGAAGGAGGGGGCGAGAATACGCAGTATTTT.

The chain uses TRBV2 and TRBJ1-2; weak D call: TRBD1 (5 bases). There are 13 residues in the CDR3. V lost 10 bases and J 8 bases, leaving 20 bases between the germline ends. Germline lookup yields CDR1 SNHLY and CDR2 FYNNEI. CDR3 nucleotide sequence: TGTGCCACCCGCGGGGACGTCCTTCGGGGCTACACCTTC. Protein: CATRGDVLRGYTF.

This clone has a handful of counts. V usage is TRBV5-4 and J usage is TRBJ1-2; TRBD1 matches 7 bases. Germline CDR1 and CDR2: SGHNT and YYREEE (reference sequence). V lost 1 base to trimming and J lost 3 bases; unmatched junction nucleotides: 0. The CDR3 has 13 amino acids. This CDR3 is CASSLQGDYGYTF. CDR3 bases: TGTGCCAGCAGCTTGCAGGGGGACTATGGCTACACCTTC. Based on the CDR3 plus reference TRBV5-4 and TRBJ1-2, the full variable domain is ETGVTQSPTHLIKTRGQQVTLRCSSQSGHNTVSWYQQALGQGPQFIFQYYREEENGRGNFPPRFSGLQFPNYSSELNVNALELDDSALYLCASSLQGDYGYTFGSGTRLTVV.

The chain employs TRBV7-2 and TRBJ2-2; unclear D gene. V dropped 0 bases and J dropped 7 bases, with 18 bases sitting between them. CDR3 length: 17 residues. From germline, CDR1 is SGHTA and CDR2 FQGNSA. The CDR3 DNA follows: TGTGCCAGCAGCTTAGCGCCACGGTCGTCCTTCGGCGGGGAGCTGTTTTTT. Translated: CASSLAPRSSFGGELFF. Filled out from reference TRBV7-2 and TRBJ2-2, the complete variable domain reads GAGVSQSPSNKVTEKGKDVELRCDPISGHTALYWYRQSLGQGLEFLIYFQGNSAPDKSGLPSDRFSAERTGGSVSTLTIQRTQQEDSAVYLCASSLAPRSSFGGELFFGEGSRLTVL.

The chain couples TRBV15 to TRBJ2-7, with D maybe TRBD2 (6 bases). V gave up 0 bases and J gave up 7 bases, with 19 bases separating them. Germline loops: CDR1 LNHNV, CDR2 YYDKDF (reference sequence). The CDR3 has 16 residues. CDR3 nucleotides: TGTGCCACCAGCAGAGATACCGGGGGTTGGGTGAGTGAGCAGTACGTC. It yields the protein CATSRDTGGWVSEQYV.

V gene TRBV6-5 combines with J gene TRBJ1-1; a weak D match, TRBD1 (6 bases). The CDR3 is made up of 14 amino acids. The V end lost 6 bases, the J end lost 2 bases, and 13 bases lay between the germline ends. The V gene's germline CDR1 is MNHEY and CDR2 SVGAGI. CDR3 DNA sequence: TGTGCCAGCAGCAAGGACAGAATCAACACTGAAGCTTTCTTT. This translates into CASSKDRINTEAFF.

The V call is TRBV6-1, the J call TRBJ2-7; TRBD2 aligns across 8 bases. CDR1 MNHNS and CDR2 SASEGT come from the germline V gene. This CDR3 has 18 amino acids. Germline trimming cut 3 bases from V and 5 bases from J; bases unmatched to any gene: 18. The CDR3 DNA reads TGTGCCAGCAGTGATCCTGGGTGGGCTAGCGGGCTTAGGAACGAGCAGTACGTC. It yields the protein CASSDPGWASGLRNEQYV.

The chain links TRBV5-1 to TRBJ1-1; no reliable D call. V was shortened by 4 bases and J by 6 bases, with 10 bases between the two germline ends. The germline V gene encodes CDR1 SGHRS and CDR2 YFSETQ. This CDR3 has 12 residues. The CDR3 coding sequence is TGCGCCAGCAGCCTGGCGCGGGCTGAAGCTTTCTTT. The encoded protein is CASSLARAEAFF. The full variable domain, with the rest looked up from reference TRBV5-1 and TRBJ1-1, is KAGVTQTPRYLIKTRGQQVTLSCSPISGHRSVSWYQQTPGQGLQFLFEYFSETQRNKGNFPGRFSGRQFSNSRSEMNVSTLELGDSALYLCASSLARAEAFFGQGTRLTVV.

The V call is TRBV11-1, the J call TRBJ2-7, with TRBD2 matching 14 bases. Germline trimming cut 5 bases from V and 5 bases from J; bases unmatched to any gene: 8. This CDR3 contains 16 residues. CDR1 SGHAT and CDR2 FQDESV come from the germline V gene (reference sequence). The chain's CDR3 is CASSPGLAGDENEQYV. In DNA form, the CDR3 reads TGTGCCAGCAGCCCGGGACTAGCGGGAGACGAAAACGAGCAGTACGTC.

This clone was detected once. The rearrangement joins TRBV6-5 to TRBJ1-6; D is possibly TRBD1 (5 bases). Trimming removed 4 bases at V and 7 bases at J, with 8 bases between. Germline V gene sequence: CDR1 MNHEY, CDR2 SVGAGI. The CDR3 runs to 13 residues. As DNA, the CDR3 is TGTGCCAGCAGTTTGGACACGAATTCACCCCTCCACTTT. Protein: CASSLDTNSPLHF.

The V gene is TRBV5-1, the J gene TRBJ1-3, with D possibly being TRBD1 (5 bases). Germline lookup yields CDR1 SGHRS and CDR2 YFSETQ. With 0 bases removed from V and 7 bases from J, the gap between germline ends came to 14 bases. The CDR3 extends over 15 amino acids. The CDR3 bases are TGCGCCAGCAGCTTGGACGGGCTCAAGGGGAACACCATATATTTT. Its protein is CASSLDGLKGNTIYF. The entire variable domain, with the rest obtained from reference TRBV5-1 and TRBJ1-3, is as follows: KAGVTQTPRYLIKTRGQQVTLSCSPISGHRSVSWYQQTPGQGLQFLFEYFSETQRNKGNFPGRFSGRQFSNSRSEMNVSTLELGDSALYLCASSLDGLKGNTIYFGEGSWLTVV.

J is TRBJ2-7 and V is TRBV21-1; TRBD2 is the table's D call and was not checked against the DNA. TRBV21-1 is marked as a pseudogene. The CDR3 has 15 residues. CDR3 nucleotide sequence: TGTGCCAGCAGCACCCGGGGACTCCGGGCCTACGAGCAGTACGTC. Translation gives CASSTRGLRAYEQYV.

This clone appeared once. V is TRBV6-1 and J is TRBJ1-5; D is unresolved. V was clipped by 10 bases and J by 5 bases, with 18 bases between them. CDR1 is MNHNS and CDR2 is SASEGT in the germline V gene. The CDR3 has 14 amino acids. The CDR3 protein is CATRTLDVYQPQHF. DNA for the CDR3: TGTGCCACCCGGACTCTAGATGTGTATCAGCCCCAGCATTTT.